The 32 T cell receptor beta chains presented below share a single source sample, sequenced in a study of OX40 agonist ivuxolimab in advanced cancers. The data were produced by immunoSEQ multiplex PCR, yet TCRdb's version contains in-frame clones alone and is incomplete. The table has under 80,000 clones, about 88% seen once. This specimen was CD4+ or CD8+ T cells sorted from blood, taken in a trial of the OX40 agonist ivuxolimab. These receptors were obtained from an adult with an advanced solid tumor such as melanoma, head and neck, liver or kidney cancer.

This clone was detected once. The chain carries TRBV7-9 and TRBJ2-3; TRBD2 matches at 7 bases. The trim removed 3 bases at V and 2 bases at J, leaving 2 bases unmatched. The CDR3 extends over 14 amino acids. In germline, CDR1 is SEHNR, CDR2 FQNEAQ (reference sequence). The CDR3 sequence is CASSLGGFTDTQYF. CDR3 in DNA: TGTGCCAGCAGCTTGGGGGGGTTCACAGATACGCAGTATTTT.

The chain recombines TRBV6-6 with TRBJ1-2, with D possibly matching TRBD1 (5 bases). V was shortened by 3 bases and J by 7 bases, with 9 bases between the two germline ends. Germline values: CDR1 MNHNY, CDR2 SVGAGI (reference sequence). CDR3 length equals 12 residues. The CDR3 DNA follows: TGTGCCAGCAGTTATCGGCAGGGTGGCTACACCTTC. Encoded protein: CASSYRQGGYTF.

The V gene is TRBV7-6, the J gene TRBJ2-1; D gene unclear. The CDR3 length is 13 residues. V was shortened by 5 bases and J by 0 bases, with 5 bases between the two germline ends. From germline, CDR1 is SGHVS and CDR2 FNYEAQ. CDR3 region: CASSRSSYNEQFF. The CDR3 coding sequence is TGTGCCAGCAGCCGAAGCTCCTACAATGAGCAGTTCTTC. Full variable domain (remainder filled in from reference TRBV7-6 and TRBJ2-1): GAGVSQSPRYKVTKRGQDVALRCDPISGHVSLYWYRQALGQGPEFLTYFNYEAQQDKSGLPNDRFSAERPEGSISTLTIQRTEQRDSAMYRCASSRSSYNEQFFGPGTRLTVL.

As DNA, the CDR3 is TGTGCCAGCAGTTATCAGGGTTTCGCTGAAGCTTTCTTT. This translates into CASSYQGFAEAFF. J is TRBJ1-1 and V is TRBV6-6; a weak D match, TRBD1 (5 bases). From germline, CDR1 is MNHNY and CDR2 SVGAGI (reference sequence). Trimming took 3 bases from V and 6 from J, leaving 11 bases between them. The CDR3 runs to 13 residues.

The chain couples TRBV5-4 to TRBJ2-1, with TRBD1 matching 7 bases. In germline, CDR1 is SGHNT, CDR2 YYREEE (reference sequence). This CDR3 has 18 amino acids. With 0 bases clipped from V and 1 base from J, the junction kept 10 bases outside the gene matches. The chain's CDR3 is CASSLVLDRLRSYNEQFF. Written as DNA, the CDR3 is TGTGCCAGCAGCTTGGTTTTGGACAGGTTACGATCCTACAATGAGCAGTTCTTC. The variable domain in full, completed from reference TRBV5-4 and TRBJ2-1, reads ETGVTQSPTHLIKTRGQQVTLRCSSQSGHNTVSWYQQALGQGPQFIFQYYREEENGRGNFPPRFSGLQFPNYSSELNVNALELDDSALYLCASSLVLDRLRSYNEQFFGPGTRLTVL.

The chain links TRBV7-2 to TRBJ1-1; 8 bases fit TRBD1. Trimming removed 5 bases from V and 7 bases from J; junction bases left unmatched: 12. The CDR3 is made up of 15 amino acids. Germline CDR1 is SGHTA and CDR2 is FQGNSA. As DNA, the CDR3 is TGTGCCAGCAGCCCCCCCGGGACAGGACTGCGTGAAGCTTTCTTT. This encodes CASSPPGTGLREAFF.

The table lists this clone with a count of one. The chain employs TRBV11-3 and TRBJ1-1; 10 bases are shared with TRBD1. Germline-derived CDR1 and CDR2 are SGHNT and YENEEA. The junction had 2 bases not matched to a gene; V was cut back by 6 bases and J by 4 bases. The CDR3 sequence is 13 residues long. CDR3: CASSRTGGTEAFF. Here the CDR3 DNA reads TGTGCCAGCAGTCGGACAGGGGGCACTGAAGCTTTCTTT.

The chain has TRBV19 and TRBJ1-2; 9 nucleotides match TRBD1. Germline V gene sequence: CDR1 LNHDA, CDR2 SQIVND (reference sequence). Germline trimming cut 3 bases from V and 7 bases from J; bases unmatched to any gene: 3. The CDR3 has 13 residues. DNA of the CDR3: TGTGCCAGTAGTATTAAACAGGGGGCTGGCTACACCTTC. As protein: CASSIKQGAGYTF.

The V gene is TRBV5-1, the J gene TRBJ2-3, with 7 bases fitting TRBD1. Germline-derived CDR1 and CDR2 are SGHRS and YFSETQ. J gave up 3 bases and V 1 base, and 5 bases lay outside the gene matches. The CDR3 sequence is 15 residues long. The CDR3 bases are TGCGCCAGCAGCTTGAACACAGGGGCTACAGATACGCAGTATTTT. This translates into CASSLNTGATDTQYF.

The V gene is TRBV28, the J gene TRBJ1-1; D is uncertain. The CDR3 is 15 residues long. Trimming pared 6 bases from V and 4 bases from J, leaving 18 bases between. The germline V gene has CDR1 MDHEN and CDR2 SYDVKM. CDR3 sequence: CASSPGRLGLTEAFF. CDR3 in DNA: TGTGCCAGCAGCCCCGGAAGACTAGGTCTCACTGAAGCTTTCTTT.

The rearrangement uses TRBV6-6 and TRBJ2-1; D is undetermined. This CDR3 comprises 13 residues. Germline loops: CDR1 MNHNY, CDR2 SVGAGI (reference sequence). Trimming removed 0 bases from V and 9 bases from J, with 9 bases in between. The CDR3 loop reads CASSYSISSEQFF. In nucleotides, the CDR3 is TGTGCCAGCAGTTACTCGATTAGTTCTGAGCAGTTCTTC.

The chain uses TRBV7-2 and TRBJ2-7; 8 bases match TRBD2. Germline lookup yields CDR1 SGHTA and CDR2 FQGNSA. V dropped 1 base and J dropped 3; count of bases not matched to a gene: 8. The CDR3 is 16 residues long. The DNA for the CDR3 is TGTGCCAGCAGCTTAGAGGAGGCGGGGGGTAACTACGAGCAGTACTTC. This gives the protein CASSLEEAGGNYEQYF.

The genes are TRBV4-1 and TRBJ1-2, with 7 bases matching TRBD1. This CDR3 is 11 amino acids long. From germline, CDR1 is MGHRA and CDR2 YSYEKL. V was clipped by 8 bases and J by 4 bases; unmatched bases: 1. In nucleotides, the CDR3 is TGCGCCAGCGGGGACAGCTATGGCTACACCTTC. This translates into CASGDSYGYTF.

The rearrangement links TRBV6-5 to TRBJ2-1; TRBD1 matches at 10 bases. In germline, CDR1 is MNHEY, CDR2 SVGAGI. With V trimmed by 5 bases and J by 8 bases, 9 bases remained unmatched. This CDR3 spans 15 amino acids. CDR3 bases: TGTGCCAGCAGTAGGGACAGGGGTGGTGGGCATGAGCAGTTCTTC. Translated: CASSRDRGGGHEQFF.

The chain recombines TRBV9 with TRBJ1-2, with TRBD1 as a possible D gene (5 bases). The CDR3 is made up of 15 amino acids. The germline V gene encodes CDR1 SGDLS and CDR2 YYNGEE. With 0 bases removed from V and 1 base from J, the gap between germline ends came to 10 bases. DNA of the CDR3: TGTGCCAGCAGCGTAGCTCCAGGGAATAACTATGGCTACACCTTC. This sequence encodes CASSVAPGNNYGYTF.

The CDR3 coding sequence is TGTGCCAGCAGCATCGGACAGGGGTGGGCCGGGGAGCTGTTTTTT. Its protein product is CASSIGQGWAGELFF. The V and J genes are TRBV7-3 and TRBJ2-2; 9 positions match TRBD1. Germline V gene sequence: CDR1 SGHTA, CDR2 FQGTGA. Trimming took 5 bases from V and 6 from J; bases not matched to a gene: 7. The CDR3 has 15 amino acids.

The CDR3 DNA reads as TGTGCCAGCAGAAAAGGGGGTTTCGAAATTCCTGAAGCTTTCTTT. The encoded protein is CASRKGGFEIPEAFF. V is TRBV28 and J is TRBJ1-1; possibly TRBD1 for D (6 bases). The CDR3 runs to 15 residues. Germline assignment: CDR1 MDHEN and CDR2 SYDVKM. Trimming stripped 6 bases from V and 6 bases from J, with 20 bases between.

This chain links TRBV9 with TRBJ2-2, with D possibly being TRBD2 (5 bases). Between the trimmed V and J ends, which lost 0 bases and 7 bases, there was a span of 10 bases. This CDR3 is built from 14 residues. CDR1 is SGDLS and CDR2 is YYNGEE in the germline V gene. As DNA, the CDR3 is TGTGCCAGCAGCGTAGTAGCGACGGACGGGGAGCTGTTTTTT. Amino acid sequence: CASSVVATDGELFF.

This clone was found many times. This rearrangement joins TRBV19 to TRBJ1-1, with 8 bases lining up with TRBD1. Trimming cost V 6 bases and J 4 bases; bases outside gene matches: 7. Looked up from germline, CDR1 is LNHDA and CDR2 is SQIVND (reference sequence). CDR3 length: 14 amino acids. CDR3 bases: TGTGCCAGTAGGGGCACAGGGGGGAGCACTGAAGCTTTCTTT. Translating it yields CASRGTGGSTEAFF.

Only one count was recorded for this clone. CDR3 bases: TGTGCCAGCAGAGAGCGTAGTAGGAGCTCCTACGAGCAGTACTTC. Amino acids: CASRERSRSSYEQYF. This chain uses TRBV6-1 with TRBJ2-7; no definite D call. The CDR3 is 15 residues long. CDR1 and CDR2 from the germline V gene are MNHNS and SASEGT. With 6 bases removed from V and 0 bases from J, the gap between germline ends came to 15 bases.

The chain joins TRBV6-1 to TRBJ1-2, with TRBD1 matching over 7 bases. CDR3 length: 14 amino acids. Per germline, CDR1 MNHNS and CDR2 SASEGT. J gave up 8 bases and V 2 bases, and 8 bases lay outside the gene matches. The CDR3 reads CASSEPGQGEGYTF. Here the CDR3 DNA reads TGTGCCAGCAGTGAACCGGGGCAGGGGGAAGGCTACACCTTC.

The J gene is TRBJ1-5, the V gene TRBV4-2, with D possibly matching TRBD1 (5 bases). This CDR3 comprises 14 residues. Germline CDR1 is LGHNA and CDR2 is YNFKEQ. The V end was cut by 1 base, the J end by 6 bases, with 10 bases between. In nucleotides, the CDR3 is TGTGCCAGCAGCCAAGGCAGGGACGGTCAGCCCCAGCATTTT. Its translation is CASSQGRDGQPQHF.

V and J are TRBV5-6 and TRBJ1-2; D is unresolved. V was trimmed by 0 bases and J by 8 bases, leaving 14 bases between them. The CDR3 spans 14 residues. Per the germline V gene, CDR1 is SGHDT and CDR2 is YYEEEE. CDR3 amino acids: CASSLGPPLGGYTF. DNA of the CDR3: TGTGCCAGCAGCTTGGGACCACCGTTGGGGGGCTACACCTTC.

The chain joins TRBV28 to TRBJ1-5; D is unresolved. Germline V gene sequence: CDR1 MDHEN, CDR2 SYDVKM. The CDR3 extends over 14 amino acids. With 6 bases removed from V and 4 bases from J, the gap between germline ends came to 13 bases. DNA of the CDR3: TGTGCCAGCAGGCTCTACACCATAAATCAGCCCCAGCATTTT. Translating it yields CASRLYTINQPQHF. Using reference TRBV28 and TRBJ1-5 for the parts outside the CDR3, the full variable domain is DVKVTQSSRYLVKRTGEKVFLECVQDMDHENMFWYRQDPGLGLRLIYFSYDVKMKEKGDIPEGYSVSREKKERFSLILESASTNQTSMYLCASRLYTINQPQHFGDGTRLSIL.

V usage is TRBV28 and J usage is TRBJ2-3; 11 bases match TRBD2. V shed 3 bases, J shed 4 bases, and the junction held 3 bases outside the gene matches. Germline-derived CDR1 and CDR2 are MDHEN and SYDVKM. The length of the CDR3 is 15 residues. CDR3 in DNA: TGTGCCAGCAGTTTGCCGGGACTAGCGGCAGATACGCAGTATTTT. Its protein is CASSLPGLAADTQYF.

This clone has just a few counts. The chain has TRBV4-2 and TRBJ2-1; D possibly matches TRBD1 or TRBD2 (6 bases each). The ends were cut back, 3 bases at V and 0 bases at J, with 15 bases in the middle. Germline CDR1 and CDR2: LGHNA and YNFKEQ. The CDR3 covers 17 residues. Here the CDR3 reads CASSQVGGLPSYNEQFF. DNA of the CDR3: TGTGCCAGCAGCCAGGTCGGGGGCCTCCCCTCCTACAATGAGCAGTTCTTC.

The rearrangement links TRBV6-1 to TRBJ1-5; TRBD1 aligns across 7 bases. CDR1 and CDR2 (germline): MNHNS, SASEGT. With V trimmed by 5 bases and J by 6 bases, 4 bases remained unmatched. This CDR3 region has 13 residues. The CDR3 here is CASSLRDSQPQHF. Here the CDR3 DNA reads TGTGCCAGCAGTCTCCGGGACAGTCAGCCCCAGCATTTT.

The rearrangement joins TRBV6-5 to TRBJ2-2, with D possibly TRBD2 on 5 matching bases. V was pared by 2 bases and J by 2 bases, with 9 bases between. Germline assignment: CDR1 MNHEY and CDR2 SVGAGI. The CDR3 contains 15 residues. CDR3 in DNA: TGTGCCAGCAGTTACAGCGGACCTAACACCGGGGAGCTGTTTTTT. Translation: CASSYSGPNTGELFF.

This rearrangement joins TRBV9 to TRBJ2-7; TRBD2 aligns across 7 bases. With 0 bases clipped from V and 2 bases from J, the junction kept 5 bases outside the gene matches. The CDR3 extends over 15 amino acids. Germline CDR1 is SGDLS and CDR2 is YYNGEE. CDR3 protein: CASSVGLAAPYEQYF. The CDR3 DNA reads as TGTGCCAGCAGCGTAGGTCTAGCGGCCCCCTACGAGCAGTACTTC.

On this clone: A read error may produce the germline difference seen at one junction end. The chain has TRBV6-1 and TRBJ2-7; D possibly corresponds to TRBD2 (6 bases). The V gene's germline CDR1 is MNHNS and CDR2 SASEGT. The CDR3 has 11 residues. The CDR3 sequence is CGASENYEQYF. The CDR3 DNA reads as TGCGGGGCTAGCGAAAACTACGAGCAGTACTTC.

The genes are TRBV18 and TRBJ2-6, with D hard to call. Germline lookup yields CDR1 KGHSH and CDR2 LQKENI. Trimming left V 1 base short and J 3 bases short, with 4 bases between. The CDR3 extends over 14 amino acids. The CDR3 region is CASSPLGGANVLTF. DNA of the CDR3: TGTGCCAGCTCACCACTCGGTGGGGCCAACGTCCTGACTTTC.

This chain links TRBV7-9 with TRBJ2-3, with 9 bases matching TRBD2. The germline V gene encodes CDR1 SEHNR and CDR2 FQNEAQ (reference sequence). This CDR3 has 16 residues. With V trimmed by 3 bases and J by 2 bases, 6 bases remained unmatched. CDR3 nucleotide sequence: TGTGCCAGCAGCTTGGGGCTAGCGGGGATCACAGATACGCAGTATTTT. Translated, it gives CASSLGLAGITDTQYF.